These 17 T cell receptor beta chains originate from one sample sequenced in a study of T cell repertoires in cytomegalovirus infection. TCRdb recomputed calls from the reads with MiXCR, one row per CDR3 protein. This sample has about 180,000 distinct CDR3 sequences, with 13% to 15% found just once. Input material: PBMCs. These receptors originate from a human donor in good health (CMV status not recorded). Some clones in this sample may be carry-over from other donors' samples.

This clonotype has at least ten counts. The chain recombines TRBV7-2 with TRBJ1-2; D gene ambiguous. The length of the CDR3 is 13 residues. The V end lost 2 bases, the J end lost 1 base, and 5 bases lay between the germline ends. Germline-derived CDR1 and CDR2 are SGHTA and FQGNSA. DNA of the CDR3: TGTGCCAGCAGCTTAACGGTTAACTATGGCTACACCTTC. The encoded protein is CASSLTVNYGYTF.

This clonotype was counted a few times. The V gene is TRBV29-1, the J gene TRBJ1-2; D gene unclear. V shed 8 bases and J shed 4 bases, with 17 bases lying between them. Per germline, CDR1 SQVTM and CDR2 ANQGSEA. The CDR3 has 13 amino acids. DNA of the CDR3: TGCAGCTGCTGGACCGTAAACTTCTATGGCTACACCTTC. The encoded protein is CSCWTVNFYGYTF.

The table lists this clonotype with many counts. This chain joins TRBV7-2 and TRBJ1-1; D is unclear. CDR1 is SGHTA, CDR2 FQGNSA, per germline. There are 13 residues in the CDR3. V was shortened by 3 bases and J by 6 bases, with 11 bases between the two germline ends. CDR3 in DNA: TGTGCCAGCAGCTTTGTTTCAACAGCTGAAGCTTTCTTT. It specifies CASSFVSTAEAFF.

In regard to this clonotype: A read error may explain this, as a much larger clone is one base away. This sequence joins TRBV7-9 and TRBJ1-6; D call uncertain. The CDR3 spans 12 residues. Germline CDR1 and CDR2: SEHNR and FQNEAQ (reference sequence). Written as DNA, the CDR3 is TGTGCCAGCGGCTTAACGGGTTCACCCCTCCACTTT. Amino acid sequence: CASGLTGSPLHF.

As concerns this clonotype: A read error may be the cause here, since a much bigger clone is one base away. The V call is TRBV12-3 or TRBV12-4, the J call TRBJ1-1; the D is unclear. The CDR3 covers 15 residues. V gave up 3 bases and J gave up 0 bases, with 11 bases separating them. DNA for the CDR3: TGTGCCAGCAGTTTGCAGGCCAGGATGAACACTGAAGCTTTCTTT. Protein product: CASSLQARMNTEAFF.

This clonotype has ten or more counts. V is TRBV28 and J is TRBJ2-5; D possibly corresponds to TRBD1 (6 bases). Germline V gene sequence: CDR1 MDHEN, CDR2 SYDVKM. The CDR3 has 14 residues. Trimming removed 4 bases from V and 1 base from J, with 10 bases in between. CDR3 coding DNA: TGTGCCAGCAGTTCCGGACAGTCCCAAGAGACCCAGTACTTC. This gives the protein CASSSGQSQETQYF.

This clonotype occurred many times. CDR3 DNA sequence: TGTGCCAGCAGCCAAGAACTAGCGGGATCCCTTGCGCAGTTCTTC. It is translated as CASSQELAGSLAQFF. This chain links TRBV14 with TRBJ2-1; TRBD2 matches at 10 bases. This CDR3 spans 15 amino acids. The germline gives CDR1 SGHDN, CDR2 FVKESK. V gave up 0 bases and J gave up 12 bases; unmatched junction bases: 8.

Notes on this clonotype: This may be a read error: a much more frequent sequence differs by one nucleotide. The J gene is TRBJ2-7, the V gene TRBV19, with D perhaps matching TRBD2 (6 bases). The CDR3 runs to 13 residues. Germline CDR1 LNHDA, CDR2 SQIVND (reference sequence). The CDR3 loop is CASHDTSSNEQYF. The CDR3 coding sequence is TGTGCCAGCCACGACACTAGCTCCAACGAGCAGTACTTC.

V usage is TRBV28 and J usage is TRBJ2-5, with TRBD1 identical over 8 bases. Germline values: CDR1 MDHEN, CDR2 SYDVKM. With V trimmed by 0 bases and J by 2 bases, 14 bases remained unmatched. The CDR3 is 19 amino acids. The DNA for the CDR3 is TGTGCCAGCAGTTTATGGGGTGGGATGACAGGGGTACGGCAAGAGACCCAGTACTTC. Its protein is CASSLWGGMTGVRQETQYF.

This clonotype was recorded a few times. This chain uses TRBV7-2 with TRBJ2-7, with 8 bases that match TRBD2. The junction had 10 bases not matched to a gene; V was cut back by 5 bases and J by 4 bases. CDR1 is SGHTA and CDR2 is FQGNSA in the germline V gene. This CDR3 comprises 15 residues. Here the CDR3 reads CASSPSGGGRYEQYF. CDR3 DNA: TGTGCCAGCAGCCCCTCGGGGGGGGGTAGGTACGAGCAGTACTTC. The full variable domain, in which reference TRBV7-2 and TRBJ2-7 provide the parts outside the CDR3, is GAGVSQSPSNKVTEKGKDVELRCDPISGHTALYWYRQSLGQGLEFLIYFQGNSAPDKSGLPSDRFSAERTGGSVSTLTIQRTQQEDSAVYLCASSPSGGGRYEQYFGPGTRLTVT.

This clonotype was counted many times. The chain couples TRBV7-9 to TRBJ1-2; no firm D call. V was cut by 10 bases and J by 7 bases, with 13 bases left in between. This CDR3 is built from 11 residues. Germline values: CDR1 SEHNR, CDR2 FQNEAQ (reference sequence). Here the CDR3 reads CATRSGGGYTF. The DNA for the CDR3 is TGTGCCACCCGATCCGGAGGTGGCTACACCTTC.

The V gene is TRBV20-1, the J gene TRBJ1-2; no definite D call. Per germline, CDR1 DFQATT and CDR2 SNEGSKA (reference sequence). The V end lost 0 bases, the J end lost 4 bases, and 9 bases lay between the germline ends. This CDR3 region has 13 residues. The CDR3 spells CSAREPSLYGYTF. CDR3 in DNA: TGCAGTGCTAGAGAGCCCAGTCTCTATGGCTACACCTTC.

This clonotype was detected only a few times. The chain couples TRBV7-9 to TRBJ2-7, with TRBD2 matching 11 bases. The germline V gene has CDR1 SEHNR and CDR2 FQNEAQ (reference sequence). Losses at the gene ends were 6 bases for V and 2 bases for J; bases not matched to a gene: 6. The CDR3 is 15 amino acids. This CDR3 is CASSPTSGTTYEQYF. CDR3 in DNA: TGTGCCAGCAGTCCGACTAGCGGGACGACCTACGAGCAGTACTTC.

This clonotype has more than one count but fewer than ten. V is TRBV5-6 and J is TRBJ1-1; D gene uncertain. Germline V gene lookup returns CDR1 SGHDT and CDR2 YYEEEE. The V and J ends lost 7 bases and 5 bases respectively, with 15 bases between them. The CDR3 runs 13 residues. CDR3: CASALATGTEAFF. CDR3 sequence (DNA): TGTGCCAGCGCCCTCGCGACGGGGACTGAAGCTTTCTTT.

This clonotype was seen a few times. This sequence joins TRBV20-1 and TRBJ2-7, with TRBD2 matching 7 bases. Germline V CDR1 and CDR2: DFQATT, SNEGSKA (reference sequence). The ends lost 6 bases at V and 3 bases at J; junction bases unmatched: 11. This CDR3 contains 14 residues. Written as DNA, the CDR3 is TGCAGTGCCCAAAGAAGCGGGGCAATCTACGAGCAGTACTTC. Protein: CSAQRSGAIYEQYF.

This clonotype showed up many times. This CDR3 reads CASSLGLAGDDPQYF. The CDR3 DNA reads as TGTGCCAGCAGCCTGGGACTAGCGGGAGACGACCCGCAGTATTTT. V and J are TRBV7-2 and TRBJ2-3; 14 nucleotides line up with TRBD2. J was trimmed by 10 bases and V by 5 bases; bases with no gene match: 8. The germline CDR1 and CDR2 sequences are SGHTA and FQGNSA. The CDR3 length is 15 residues.

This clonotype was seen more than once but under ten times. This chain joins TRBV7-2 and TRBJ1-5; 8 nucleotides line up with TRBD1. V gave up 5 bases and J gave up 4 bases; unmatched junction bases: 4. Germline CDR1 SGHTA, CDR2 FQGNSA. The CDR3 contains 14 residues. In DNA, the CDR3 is TGTGCCAGCAGCGCCAGGGGGCGGAATCAGCCCCAGCATTTT. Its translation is CASSARGRNQPQHF.